This T cell receptor beta chain is from a study of T-cell memory formation after mild COVID-19. From germline, CDR1 is SGHTA and CDR2 FQGNSA. This CDR3 has 14 amino acids. V was pared by 1 base and J by 5 bases, with 11 bases between. TCRdb analysed the 5' RACE reads with MiXCR anew, one entry per CDR3 protein. The data hold 270,000 or so distinct CDR3 sequences, with over 15% observed a single time. There are a few counts of this clonotype. No antigen is known for it. Study observations and caveats: Clones contracting day 15 to 85 were balanced CD4/CD8; later expanders leaned CD4+.

The sequenced sample was PBMCs or a T cell subset sorted from them (not recorded which). The clonotype comes from a man between 18 and 35 years old who had mild COVID-19 (a few samples of this study predate the infection). Cell type and time point are not known. The chain uses TRBV7-2 and TRBJ1-2; the D is unclear. The CDR3 sequence is CASSLEWQDYGYTF. The DNA for the CDR3 is TGTGCCAGCAGCTTAGAGTGGCAGGATTATGGCTACACCTTC.